A single T cell receptor beta chain is shown here with its context. This entry belongs to a study of follicular helper T cells after annual influenza vaccination. Data came from immunoSEQ multiplex PCR; TCRdb stores just in-frame clones and leaves some out. The sample holds roughly 4,900 clones, 83% seen once. Time point here: 2015-2016 season, 7 days after influenza vaccination. The source of this sequence is an adult who received the influenza vaccine. Sequenced here: CXCR5+ CD38- circulating T follicular helper cells from blood, sampled 7 days after influenza vaccination. Documented subset: circulating Tfh, non-naive CD4+CXCR5+PD-1+ (ICOS+CD38+ or ICOS-CD38-).

CDR3 DNA: TGCGCCAGCAAAAGGGACAGCTCGAACACCGGGGAGCTGTTTTTT. This codes for CASKRDSSNTGELFF. The gene calls are TRBV5-1 and TRBJ2-2, with TRBD1 identical over 7 bases. CDR1 is SGHRS, CDR2 YFSETQ, per germline. This CDR3 is 15 amino acids long. The V and J ends lost 6 bases and 0 bases, in that order; junction bases with no gene match: 5.